Here is one T cell receptor (beta chain) with its context. This entry comes from a study of CD8 T cells in Susac syndrome. The wider study: Sequenced Susac syndrome patients included about six with active disease and 8 or 9 who were in remission.

Sequencing of TCR beta, carried out with a high-throughput approach, was applied to CD8+ and CD4+ T cells from the blood. CD8+ and CD4+ T cells were negatively isolated; TEMRA cells were FACS-enriched. With random hexamers, 0.5 to 1 ug RNA was reverse transcribed. immunoSEQ multiplex PCR amplified TCR beta CDR3 across 54 Vbeta, 13 Jbeta. MiXCR, run by TCRdb on the immunoSEQ multiplex PCR reads, gives a single entry per CDR3 protein. Here the sample spans 150,000 to 200,000 distinct CDR3 sequences, 90% to 96% being singletons. This sequence was found in a human donor with Susac syndrome. Sequenced: CD4+ T cells from PBMCs.

CDR3 nucleotides: TGTGCTTCTTCCGGGGGAGCGAATACGCAGTATTTT. This gives the protein CASSGGANTQYF. V usage is TRBV2 and J usage is TRBJ2-3; D may be TRBD2 (6 bases). Germline V gene data show CDR1 as SNHLY and CDR2 as FYNNEI. The CDR3 totals 12 residues.